This T cell receptor (beta chain) was captured in a study of ipilimumab plus nivolumab after autologous stem cell transplantation. This clone showed up just once. TCRdb's table, derived via immunoSEQ multiplex PCR, lists solely in-frame clones and lacks some. Here the sample spans over 35,000 clones, roughly 92% being singletons. CDR1 and CDR2 from the germline V gene are MDHEN and SYDVKM. This CDR3 has 16 residues. V trimming: 5 bases; J trimming: 0 bases; junction bases outside the gene matches: 4. The sequences come from PBMCs, collected in a trial of ipilimumab plus nivolumab as post-transplant consolidation. V gene TRBV28 combines with J gene TRBJ2-1; 10 bases match TRBD2. The TCR comes from a male donor with multiple myeloma. The CDR3 sequence is CASSAASGSSYNEQFF. CDR3 coding DNA: TGTGCCAGCAGTGCCGCTAGCGGGAGCTCCTACAATGAGCAGTTCTTC.